Following are 26 T cell receptor beta chains from one sample sequenced in a study of blood T cell repertoires in COVID-19. Assay used: immunoSEQ multiplex PCR; TCRdb lists only in-frame clones, some missing. The sample has tens of thousands of clones; 88% are singletons. Material: peripheral blood. The receptors come from a woman in her fifties or sixties with acute or convalescent COVID-19.

The chain carries TRBV18 and TRBJ2-3; a possible D gene is TRBD2 (5 bases). The CDR3 sequence is 11 residues long. V lost 3 bases and J lost 7, with 5 bases in between. CDR1 is KGHSH and CDR2 is LQKENI in the germline V gene. DNA for the CDR3: TGTGCCAGCTCACCCGGGAATACGCAGTATTTT. Translation: CASSPGNTQYF.

The chain joins TRBV30 to TRBJ1-5, with 7 bases lining up with TRBD1. This CDR3 comprises 14 residues. The V gene's germline CDR1 is GTSNPN and CDR2 SVGIG (reference sequence). V was pared by 5 bases and J by 1 base, with 5 bases of the junction left unmatched. The CDR3 region has the DNA TGTGCCTGGTCCAGGGGGATGAGCAATCAGCCCCAGCATTTT. Translating it yields CAWSRGMSNQPQHF.

This chain connects TRBV18 to TRBJ1-4, with D tentatively TRBD1 (6 bases). This CDR3 contains 15 residues. With 2 bases removed from V and 7 bases from J, the gap between germline ends came to 14 bases. CDR1 and CDR2 (germline): KGHSH, LQKENI. Written as DNA, the CDR3 is TGTGCCAGCTCACCAAAGGCGGGGGGCGGTGAAAAACTGTTTTTT. This gives the protein CASSPKAGGGEKLFF.

The CDR3 loop is CASSSKLGTAGTEAFF. The CDR3, as DNA: TGCGCCAGCAGCAGCAAACTGGGGACAGCAGGCACTGAAGCTTTCTTT. This chain uses TRBV5-1 with TRBJ1-1, with 7 bases aligning to TRBD1. V lost 4 bases to trimming and J lost 4 bases; unmatched junction nucleotides: 13. Germline lookup yields CDR1 SGHRS and CDR2 YFSETQ. CDR3 length: 16 residues.

The sample holds one count of this clone. The gene calls are TRBV11-2 and TRBJ1-1; TRBD1 matches 9 bases. V lost 4 bases to trimming and J lost 1 base; unmatched junction nucleotides: 1. Germline assignment: CDR1 SGHAT and CDR2 FQNNGV. This CDR3 region has 14 residues. The CDR3 nucleotides read TGTGCCAGCAGCTCGGACAGGGGGAACACTGAAGCTTTCTTT. Its protein product is CASSSDRGNTEAFF. The whole variable domain, filled in from reference TRBV11-2 and TRBJ1-1, reads EAGVAQSPRYKIIEKRQSVAFWCNPISGHATLYWYQQILGQGPKLLIQFQNNGVVDDSQLPKDRFSAERLKGVDSTLKIQPAKLEDSAVYLCASSSDRGNTEAFFGQGTRLTVV.

The genes are TRBV2 and TRBJ1-2, with 10 bases that match TRBD1. The V and J ends lost 6 bases and 1 base, in that order; junction bases with no gene match: 8. CDR3 length equals 16 residues. Germline CDR1 reads SNHLY; CDR2 reads FYNNEI. The CDR3 coding sequence is TGTGCCAGCAGAGAACTTCGGACAGGGGGTAACTATGGCTACACCTTC. Translating gives CASRELRTGGNYGYTF.

The chain has TRBV3-1 (or the pseudogene TRBV3-2) and TRBJ2-3; no definite D call. Germline CDR1 and CDR2: LGHDT and YNNKEL (reference sequence). The length of the CDR3 is 13 residues. Trimming cost V 0 bases and J 6 bases, with 7 bases left between them. CDR3 in amino acids: CASSQDWLDTQYF. The CDR3 nucleotides read TGTGCCAGCAGCCAAGATTGGCTGGATACGCAGTATTTT.

V and J are TRBV19 and TRBJ1-6; TRBD1 aligns across 8 bases. The CDR3 extends over 15 amino acids. Germline V gene sequence: CDR1 LNHDA, CDR2 SQIVND (reference sequence). V trimming: 10 bases; J trimming: 5 bases; junction bases outside the gene matches: 10. CDR3 amino acids: CATKIDRGNNSPLHF. Written as DNA, the CDR3 is TGTGCCACCAAAATCGACAGGGGAAATAATTCACCCCTCCACTTT.

The chain employs TRBV29-1 and TRBJ2-2; D might be TRBD2 (6 bases). The V gene lost 6 bases and the J gene lost 5 bases, with 25 bases spanning the gap. Germline CDR1 SQVTM, CDR2 ANQGSEA. This CDR3 is 17 amino acids long. CDR3 nucleotide sequence: TGCAGCGTGGACGACGGGGGATCCTTTTGGGGAACCGGGGAGCTGTTTTTT. Its translation: CSVDDGGSFWGTGELFF.

This chain links TRBV4-2 with TRBJ2-5; 7 bases are a match to TRBD1. Per germline, CDR1 LGHNA and CDR2 YNFKEQ. V dropped 3 bases and J dropped 5; count of bases not matched to a gene: 6. This CDR3 has 14 residues. This chain's CDR3 is CASSQYRGRETQYF. CDR3 bases: TGTGCCAGCAGCCAGTACAGGGGTCGGGAGACCCAGTACTTC.

In this sample, this clone turned up a few times. V and J are TRBV5-5 and TRBJ1-1; 8 nucleotides line up with TRBD1. Losses at the gene ends were 0 bases for V and 1 base for J; bases not matched to a gene: 2. CDR3 length equals 15 residues. Looked up from germline, CDR1 is SGHKS and CDR2 is YYEKEE (reference sequence). Here the CDR3 DNA reads TGTGCCAGCAGCTTGGCCGGGACAGGGAACACTGAAGCTTTCTTT. It translates to CASSLAGTGNTEAFF.

The chain employs TRBV7-8 and TRBJ1-3, with 7 bases identical to TRBD1. Germline loops: CDR1 SGHVS, CDR2 FQNEAQ. J lost 2 bases, V lost 4 bases, and 17 bases had no gene match. The CDR3 contains 19 residues. The chain's CDR3 is CASSYTRIPTGSAGNTIYF. CDR3 nucleotides: TGTGCCAGCAGCTACACCCGGATCCCGACAGGGAGTGCTGGAAACACCATATATTTT.

V and J are TRBV7-9 and TRBJ2-3; D possibly corresponds to TRBD1 (6 bases). The CDR3 has 14 residues. V lost 8 bases and J 0 bases, leaving 12 bases between the germline ends. Germline lookup yields CDR1 SEHNR and CDR2 FQNEAQ (reference sequence). CDR3 amino acids: CASAGQISTDTQYF. The CDR3, as DNA: TGTGCCAGCGCTGGACAGATTAGCACAGATACGCAGTATTTT.

The rearrangement joins TRBV12-5 to TRBJ1-1, with D possibly TRBD1 on 6 matching bases. This CDR3 spans 14 amino acids. Trimming removed 9 bases from V and 2 bases from J, with 16 bases in between. Germline CDR1 and CDR2: LGHNT and FRNRAP. CDR3 protein: CASSSGQSNTEAFF. CDR3 DNA: TGTGCTAGCTCATCGGGACAATCAAACACTGAAGCTTTCTTT.

This chain connects TRBV6-6 to TRBJ2-3; TRBD1 matches 11 bases. Per the germline V gene, CDR1 is MNHNY and CDR2 is SVGAGI (reference sequence). Trimming cost V 5 bases and J 4 bases; bases outside gene matches: 5. The CDR3 is 15 residues long. The CDR3 spells CASSPSGQGADTQYF. CDR3 nucleotide sequence: TGTGCCAGCAGTCCCTCGGGACAGGGGGCAGATACGCAGTATTTT.

This rearrangement joins TRBV29-1 to TRBJ1-2; unclear D gene. CDR3 length: 13 residues. The V end was cut by 8 bases, the J end by 4 bases, with 17 bases between. Germline V gives CDR1 SQVTM, CDR2 ANQGSEA. The CDR3 DNA reads TGCAGCACCTTGTCTGGCGAGGGCTATGGCTACACCTTC. Encoded protein: CSTLSGEGYGYTF. The entire variable domain, with the rest obtained from reference TRBV29-1 and TRBJ1-2, is as follows: SAVISQKPSRDICQRGTSLTIQCQVDSQVTMMFWYRQQPGQSLTLIATANQGSEATYESGFVIDKFPISRPNLTFSTLTVSNMSPEDSSIYLCSTLSGEGYGYTFGSGTRLTVV.

The chain recombines TRBV7-9 with TRBJ1-2, with 8 bases that match TRBD1. This CDR3 contains 16 residues. Germline V lookup: CDR1 SEHNR, CDR2 FQNEAQ (reference sequence). Trimming removed 1 base from V and 3 bases from J; junction bases left unmatched: 7. The CDR3 sequence: CASSLGGRGRDYGYTF. As DNA, the CDR3 is TGTGCCAGCAGCTTAGGTGGCAGGGGGCGCGACTATGGCTACACCTTC.

This chain's CDR3 is CASSYAGQGAYGYTF. The CDR3 DNA follows: TGTGCCAGCAGTTACGCGGGACAGGGGGCCTATGGCTACACCTTC. The chain combines TRBV6-6 with TRBJ1-2; the match to TRBD1 covers 12 bases. CDR3 length equals 15 residues. After removal of 2 bases from V and 4 bases from J, the junction contained 2 bases not matched to a gene. Germline values: CDR1 MNHNY, CDR2 SVGAGI (reference sequence).

The chain couples TRBV4-2 to TRBJ2-3, with TRBD2 matching over 7 bases. V lost 0 bases, J lost 0 bases, and 9 bases stayed unmatched. The length of the CDR3 is 18 residues. CDR1 LGHNA and CDR2 YNFKEQ come from the germline V gene. Here the CDR3 DNA reads TGTGCCAGCAGCCAAGATTGGAGCGGGGCTACTAGCACAGATACGCAGTATTTT. Protein sequence: CASSQDWSGATSTDTQYF.

This clone showed up just once. The chain carries TRBV6-6 and TRBJ1-1; tentatively, D is TRBD1 (6 bases). CDR1 and CDR2 (germline): MNHNY, SVGAGI (reference sequence). V lost 7 bases and J 1 base, leaving 13 bases between the germline ends. This CDR3 spans 14 amino acids. In DNA form, the CDR3 reads TGTGCCAGCACCCCAGGGGTATGGAACACTGAAGCTTTCTTT. It encodes CASTPGVWNTEAFF.

This chain connects TRBV27 to TRBJ1-2; no definite D call. Germline CDR1 reads MNHEY; CDR2 reads SMNVEV (reference sequence). The CDR3 is 15 amino acids. Trimming left V 5 bases short and J 8 bases short, with 21 bases between. The CDR3 protein is CASSLLSGGHGGYTF. For the CDR3, the DNA is TGTGCCAGCAGTCTCCTCTCTGGCGGCCACGGGGGCTACACCTTC.

The J gene is TRBJ2-1, the V gene TRBV5-1; TRBD1 matches 8 bases. The CDR3 has 16 amino acids. V shed 4 bases, J shed 8 bases, and the junction held 14 bases outside the gene matches. Per germline, CDR1 SGHRS and CDR2 YFSETQ. This chain's CDR3 is CASSRPTGATLDEQFF. Written as DNA, the CDR3 is TGCGCCAGCAGCAGGCCGACAGGGGCAACACTGGATGAGCAGTTCTTC.

This clone was seen just once. The V gene is TRBV19, the J gene TRBJ2-1, with TRBD2 matching 8 bases. Germline assignment: CDR1 LNHDA and CDR2 SQIVND (reference sequence). The CDR3 contains 16 residues. Trimming took 5 bases from V and 0 from J; bases not matched to a gene: 6. The CDR3 loop is CASSDRTSFSYNEQFF. In nucleotides, the CDR3 is TGTGCCAGTAGTGACAGGACTAGCTTCTCCTACAATGAGCAGTTCTTC.

The genes are TRBV7-2 and TRBJ1-2; D not resolved. Trimming pared 4 bases from V and 7 bases from J, leaving 10 bases between. The CDR3 is 12 amino acids. Germline CDR1 is SGHTA and CDR2 is FQGNSA. CDR3 region: CASSSIYGGYTF. Written as DNA, the CDR3 is TGTGCCAGCAGCTCAATATACGGTGGCTACACCTTC.

The chain has TRBV30 and TRBJ1-2; D unclear. CDR3 length: 16 amino acids. V was shortened by 0 bases and J by 8 bases, with 22 bases between the two germline ends. In germline, CDR1 is GTSNPN, CDR2 SVGIG (reference sequence). The DNA for the CDR3 is TGTGCCTGGAGTGTTCCCACCCCCGATTACTATGCGGGCTACACCTTC. Protein product: CAWSVPTPDYYAGYTF.

This chain links TRBV5-1 with TRBJ2-1; the D is unclear. The CDR3 contains 15 residues. CDR1 is SGHRS, CDR2 YFSETQ, per germline. Between the trimmed V and J ends, which lost 4 bases and 4 bases, there was a span of 15 bases. The CDR3 loop is CASSESQERYNEQFF. CDR3 in DNA: TGCGCCAGCAGCGAATCCCAGGAAAGATACAATGAGCAGTTCTTC.